Included here is one TCR beta chain sequence, with context. Its antigen remains unknown. The donors, healthy adults who were HIV-negative, had experienced no recent acute infections or vaccinations. This sample is part of a study of shared clonotypes between healthy human individuals. V gave up 2 bases and J gave up 10 bases; unmatched junction bases: 6. Germline CDR1 reads GTSNPN; CDR2 reads SVGIG (reference sequence). This CDR3 spans 12 amino acids. Deep level was the assay's run setting. TCRdb's copy holds only in-frame clones and misses some; the assay was immunoSEQ multiplex PCR. The data show about 490,000 clones, 70% to 80% seen once. Study-level findings and limits: Collection of samples was limited to blood; tissue repertoires likely differ.

The sample comprised PBMCs. This TCR was recovered from a woman in her thirties or forties in good health. Some clones in this sample may be carry-over from other donors' samples. The gene calls are TRBV30 and TRBJ1-2; 8 bases are a match to TRBD1. The CDR3 DNA sequence: TGTGCCTGGAGTCTGGGACAGGTCGACTACACCTTC. Its translation is CAWSLGQVDYTF. The full variable domain, rest sourced from reference TRBV30 and TRBJ1-2, is SQTIHQWPATLVQPVGSPLSLECTVEGTSNPNLYWYRQAAGRGLQLLFYSVGIGQISSEVPQNLSASRPQDRQFILSSKKLLLSDSGFYLCAWSLGQVDYTFGSGTRLTVV.